The entry that follows covers one T cell receptor (beta chain) sequence. Its antigen is unknown. The data belong to a study of blood T cells in healthy people across ages. Findings and caveats of the study: Changes in expanded clonotypes were possibly confounded, as the CMV status of donors was unknown.

The use of a sample-barcoded 5' primer and a J-beta primer mix characterized a second PCR of about 6 to 12 cycles. Samples each returned at least 2.5 million CDR3-containing paired-end reads. MiXCR, run by TCRdb on the 5' RACE reads, gives a single entry per CDR3 protein. Here the sample spans roughly 730,000 distinct CDR3 sequences, more than 55% being singletons. Trimming shortened V by 2 bases and J by 3 bases, and 8 bases separated the two germline ends. Germline V gene sequence: CDR1 LGHNA, CDR2 YNFKEQ. The CDR3 totals 14 residues. Donor samples were obtained from healthy Caucasian individuals from Russia, aged about 6 to 95. Total RNA was isolated from each sample in quantities of at least 5 micrograms.

The sample consisted of blood. This clonotype was sampled from a man between 35 and 55 years old in good health. The chain carries TRBV4-2 and TRBJ2-1, with D uncertain. The CDR3 DNA reads TGTGCCAGCAGCCAACCACAAGTCTACAATGAGCAGTTCTTC. Amino acid sequence: CASSQPQVYNEQFF.